The rows below give T cell receptor beta chains drawn from one sample of a study of cytomegalovirus exposure and HLA in healthy donors. The table came from immunoSEQ multiplex PCR; TCRdb's copy has only in-frame clones and leaves some out. The table has over 120,000 clones, approximately 70% seen once. The sample taken for sequencing was PBMCs. All receptors come from an older woman in good health and CMV-seropositive. The CDR3 runs from the conserved cysteine through the conserved F or W. The D gene is left open where the match is weak. Clone size is stated in some rows and not others, as once, few, many or a class when expanded.

d_gene: .
j_gene: TRBJ2-7
abundance: .
v_gene: TRBV28
CDR3nt: TGTGCCAGCAGTTCGGCCTACGAGCAGTACTTC
CDR3aa: CASSSAYEQYF

d_gene: TRBD1
j_gene: TRBJ1-4
abundance: .
v_gene: TRBV6-5
CDR3nt: TGTGCCAGCAGTTACCGTTTGGCGCAGGGGGGTGAAAAACTGTTTTTT
CDR3aa: CASSYRLAQGGEKLFF

d_gene: TRBD1
j_gene: TRBJ1-4
abundance: few
v_gene: TRBV5-4
CDR3nt: TGTGCCAGCAGCATCGGGACAGGGAAGGAAAAACTGTTTTTT
CDR3aa: CASSIGTGKEKLFF

d_gene: TRBD1
j_gene: TRBJ2-1
abundance: .
v_gene: TRBV9
CDR3nt: TGTGCCAGCAGCGAGGGACAGGGCTCCTACAATGAGCAGTTCTTC
CDR3aa: CASSEGQGSYNEQFF

d_gene: .
j_gene: TRBJ2-1
abundance: .
v_gene: TRBV5-1
CDR3nt: TGCGCCAGCAGCAATAGCAATGAGCAGTTCTTC
CDR3aa: CASSNSNEQFF

d_gene: .
j_gene: TRBJ2-1
abundance: few
v_gene: TRBV2
CDR3nt: TGTGCCAGCAGAAACGGCAGGGGCGCGATGGGCAATGAGCAGTTCTTC
CDR3aa: CASRNGRGAMGNEQFF

d_gene: .
j_gene: TRBJ1-2
abundance: .
v_gene: TRBV2
CDR3nt: TGTGCCAGCAGTCCCGGACAGCCTTCAAACTATGGCTACACCTTC
CDR3aa: CASSPGQPSNYGYTF

d_gene: .
j_gene: TRBJ1-1
abundance: .
v_gene: TRBV6-5
CDR3nt: TGTGCCAGCAGCCCAGACGGACAGAACACTGAAGCTTTCTTT
CDR3aa: CASSPDGQNTEAFF

d_gene: .
j_gene: TRBJ1-1
abundance: .
v_gene: TRBV28
CDR3nt: TGTGCCAGCAGGTCTACAGGGCTTTCTCCTTTTTTGAACACTGAAGCTTTCTTT
CDR3aa: CASRSTGLSPFLNTEAFF

d_gene: .
j_gene: TRBJ1-4
abundance: .
v_gene: TRBV7-9
CDR3nt: TGTGCCAGCAGCGCGAATGCGGGCTTCAATGAAAAACTGTTTTTT
CDR3aa: CASSANAGFNEKLFF

d_gene: .
j_gene: TRBJ1-5
abundance: once
v_gene: TRBV19
CDR3nt: TGTGCCAGTAGTCCGCCGGTGGTGTCACCGGGGCAGCCCCAGCATTTT
CDR3aa: CASSPPVVSPGQPQHF

d_gene: .
j_gene: TRBJ2-1
abundance: few
v_gene: TRBV6-1
CDR3nt: .
CDR3aa: CASSTSTGVYNEQFF

d_gene: TRBD2
j_gene: TRBJ2-1
abundance: .
v_gene: TRBV5-4
CDR3nt: TGTGCCAGCAGCCACGGGACTAGCGGGAGGGGTGAGCAGTTCTTC
CDR3aa: CASSHGTSGRGEQFF

d_gene: TRBD1
j_gene: TRBJ1-1
abundance: .
v_gene: TRBV6-5
CDR3nt: TGTGCCAGCAGTTACGACAGGGGGACTGAAGCTTTCTTT
CDR3aa: CASSYDRGTEAFF

d_gene: TRBD1
j_gene: TRBJ1-3
abundance: .
v_gene: TRBV30
CDR3nt: TGTGCCTGGGGACAGGGGTCAGGAAACACCATATATTTT
CDR3aa: CAWGQGSGNTIYF

d_gene: TRBD1
j_gene: TRBJ1-2
abundance: .
v_gene: TRBV6-1
CDR3nt: TGTGCCAGCAGCGACCCTGACAGGGTTTACGGCTACACCTTC
CDR3aa: CASSDPDRVYGYTF

d_gene: .
j_gene: TRBJ2-7
abundance: .
v_gene: TRBV18
CDR3nt: TGTGCCAGCTCACCGGGGGGTAGCTCCTACGAGCAGTACTTC
CDR3aa: CASSPGGSSYEQYF

d_gene: TRBD1
j_gene: TRBJ1-4
abundance: few
v_gene: TRBV9
CDR3nt: TGTGCCAGCAGCATGGGGACAGGTGGAAAAGAAAAACTGTTTTTT
CDR3aa: CASSMGTGGKEKLFF

d_gene: TRBD1
j_gene: TRBJ2-7
abundance: few
v_gene: TRBV29-1
CDR3nt: TGCAGCGTTGACGGACAGGCGGACGAGCAGTACTTC
CDR3aa: CSVDGQADEQYF

d_gene: .
j_gene: TRBJ1-6
abundance: once
v_gene: TRBV6-1
CDR3nt: TGTGCCAGCAGTGAACGGACAAATAATTCACCCCTCCACTTT
CDR3aa: CASSERTNNSPLHF

d_gene: .
j_gene: TRBJ1-5
abundance: .
v_gene: TRBV7-8
CDR3nt: TGTGCCAGCAGCCAATTACTAGGACAGAAGAATCAGCCCCAGCATTTT
CDR3aa: CASSQLLGQKNQPQHF

d_gene: .
j_gene: TRBJ2-7
abundance: .
v_gene: TRBV11-2
CDR3nt: TGTGCCAGCAGCCTCGACTCCTCTTTGTCCTCCTACGAGCAGTACTTC
CDR3aa: CASSLDSSLSSYEQYF

d_gene: TRBD1
j_gene: TRBJ1-1
abundance: .
v_gene: TRBV6-5
CDR3nt: TGTGCCAGCAGTCTCAGGGGGTTGAACACTGAAGCTTTCTTT
CDR3aa: CASSLRGLNTEAFF

d_gene: TRBD2
j_gene: TRBJ2-3
abundance: .
v_gene: TRBV5-4
CDR3nt: TGTGCCAGCAGCTTGGGGAATGGACTAGCGGCCACAGATACGCAGTATTTT
CDR3aa: CASSLGNGLAATDTQYF

d_gene: TRBD2
j_gene: TRBJ2-1
abundance: .
v_gene: TRBV10-2
CDR3nt: TGCGCCAGCAGTTTCGCGGGAGGGCCGGTAGATGAGCAGTTCTTC
CDR3aa: CASSFAGGPVDEQFF

d_gene: .
j_gene: TRBJ2-5
abundance: .
v_gene: TRBV6-5
CDR3nt: TGTGCCAGCACCAAGGGTTCCGGGGCCCAGTACTTC
CDR3aa: CASTKGSGAQYF